The next 4 T cell receptor beta chains were all read from a single sample in a study of technical replicates of blood from several donors. Produced via immunoSEQ multiplex PCR; TCRdb's table is partial and in-frame only. The data show approximately 87,000 clones, 90% to 95% seen once. The sample taken for sequencing was T cells isolated from PBMCs. The source is a human donor in good health.

The CDR3 nucleotides read TGCGCCAGCAGCCCAGGGGTGAACTATGGCTACACCTTC. This gives the protein CASSPGVNYGYTF. The chain has TRBV5-1 and TRBJ1-2; perhaps TRBD1 as D (6 bases). CDR1 is SGHRS and CDR2 is YFSETQ in the germline V gene. V was trimmed by 4 bases and J by 2 bases, leaving 9 bases between them. This CDR3 is built from 13 residues.

The rearrangement links TRBV4-1 to TRBJ2-2; TRBD2 aligns across 8 bases. Germline CDR1 and CDR2: MGHRA and YSYEKL. There are 13 residues in the CDR3. V shed 7 bases and J 4 bases; nucleotides not matched to a gene: 2. In DNA form, the CDR3 reads TGCGCCAGCACCCGGGGGGGCACCGGGGAGCTGTTTTTT. Amino acid sequence: CASTRGGTGELFF.

The V call is TRBV27, the J call TRBJ2-7; 10 nucleotides agree with TRBD1. In germline, CDR1 is MNHEY, CDR2 SMNVEV (reference sequence). J was trimmed by 5 bases and V by 5 bases; bases with no gene match: 3. This CDR3 contains 13 residues. CDR3 in amino acids: CASSLDRGNEQYF. The CDR3 DNA reads as TGTGCCAGCAGTCTGGACAGGGGGAACGAGCAGTACTTC.

The chain combines TRBV7-6 with TRBJ2-7; TRBD2 matches 8 bases. The CDR3 sequence is 15 residues long. Per germline, CDR1 SGHVS and CDR2 FNYEAQ. V lost 1 base and J lost 6; bases outside the gene matches: 8. For the CDR3, the DNA is TGTGCCAGCAGCTTAGGGGTAACTAGCGGAGGCGAGCAGTACTTC. Encoded protein: CASSLGVTSGGEQYF.